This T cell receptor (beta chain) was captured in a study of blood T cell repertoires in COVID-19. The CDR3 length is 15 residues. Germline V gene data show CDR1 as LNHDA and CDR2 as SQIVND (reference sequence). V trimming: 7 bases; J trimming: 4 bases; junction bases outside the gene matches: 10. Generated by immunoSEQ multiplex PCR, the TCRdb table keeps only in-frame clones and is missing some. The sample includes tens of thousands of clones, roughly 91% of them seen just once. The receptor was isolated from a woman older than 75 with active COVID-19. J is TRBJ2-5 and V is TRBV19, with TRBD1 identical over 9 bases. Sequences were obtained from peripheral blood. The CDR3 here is CASTDRGQGGETQYF. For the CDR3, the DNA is TGTGCCAGTACCGACCGGGGACAGGGAGGAGAGACCCAGTACTTC.